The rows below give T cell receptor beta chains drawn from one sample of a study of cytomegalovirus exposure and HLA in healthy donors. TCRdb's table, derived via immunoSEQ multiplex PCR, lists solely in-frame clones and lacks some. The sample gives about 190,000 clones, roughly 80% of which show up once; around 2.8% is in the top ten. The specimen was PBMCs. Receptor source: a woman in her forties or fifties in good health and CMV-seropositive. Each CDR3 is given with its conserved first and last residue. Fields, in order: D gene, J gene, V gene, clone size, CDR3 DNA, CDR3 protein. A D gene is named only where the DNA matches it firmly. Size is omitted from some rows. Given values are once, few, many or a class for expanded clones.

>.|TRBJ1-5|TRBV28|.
TGTGCCAGCAGTTCGACACAACTTACCCAGCCCCAGCATTTT
CASSSTQLTQPQHF
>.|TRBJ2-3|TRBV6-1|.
TGTGCCAGCATACGCGCCCCAAGCACAGATACGCAGTATTTT
CASIRAPSTDTQYF
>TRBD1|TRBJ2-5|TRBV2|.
TGTGCCAGCAGTAAGGGACAGGGAGGGAGAGAGACCCAGTACTTC
CASSKGQGGRETQYF
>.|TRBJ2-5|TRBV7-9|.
TGTGCCAGCAGCTGGAGTGGGGGGATGGTTGGAGAGACCCAGTACTTC
CASSWSGGMVGETQYF
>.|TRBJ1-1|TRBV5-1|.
TGCGCCAGCAGCTTATTTGGGAGACAGGACACTGAAGCTTTCTTT
CASSLFGRQDTEAFF
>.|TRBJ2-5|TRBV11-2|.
TGTGCCAGCAGCTTAGGGAGGGGGCGCGAAGAGACCCAGTACTTC
CASSLGRGREETQYF
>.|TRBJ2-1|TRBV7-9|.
TGTGCCAGCAGCTTTTCACAGGGAGCCTACAATGAGCAGTTCTTC
CASSFSQGAYNEQFF
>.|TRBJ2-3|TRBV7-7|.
TGTGCTAGCAGCTTAGGGGGAGATGATACAGATACGCAGTATTTT
CASSLGGDDTDTQYF
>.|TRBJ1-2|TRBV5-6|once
TGTGCCAGCAGCTTGGCCCTCGGCGGGAACTATGGCTACACCTTC
CASSLALGGNYGYTF
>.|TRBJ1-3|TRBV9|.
TGTGCCAGCAGCGTAGCTGGCGGCCGTTCGAGCTCTGGAAACACCATATATTTT
CASSVAGGRSSSGNTIYF
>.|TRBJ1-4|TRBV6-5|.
TGTGCCAGCAGTGGGCTGTCCAGGGGTAATGAAAAACTGTTTTTT
CASSGLSRGNEKLFF
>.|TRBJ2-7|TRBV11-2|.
TGTGCCAGCAACGATCAAGGGACAACTGCCTCCTACGAGCAGTACTTC
CASNDQGTTASYEQYF
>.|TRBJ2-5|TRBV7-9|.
TGTGCCAGCAGCTTAGCGGGTAGCGGTGCCCAAGAGACCCAGTACTTC
CASSLAGSGAQETQYF
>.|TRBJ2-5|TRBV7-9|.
TGTGCCAGCAGGAGGACTGAAGAGACCCAGTACTTC
CASRRTEETQYF
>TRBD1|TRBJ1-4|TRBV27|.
TGTGCCAGCAGAGCAGGGGGATCTAATGAAAAACTGTTTTTT
CASRAGGSNEKLFF
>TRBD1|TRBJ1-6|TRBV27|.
TGTGCCACGGGACAGGGGGTCCCACCCCTCCACTTT
CATGQGVPPLHF
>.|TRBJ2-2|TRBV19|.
TGTGCCAGTAGTATAGCGGGGTCGGGCACCGGGGAGCTGTTTTTT
CASSIAGSGTGELFF
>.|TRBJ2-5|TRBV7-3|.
TGTGCCAGCAGCTTCGTGGGGGGGCTTGGAGAGACCCAGTACTTC
CASSFVGGLGETQYF
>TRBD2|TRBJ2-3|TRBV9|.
TGTGCCAGCAGCGTAGAGGATGGGACTAGCGGGGGGGCACCAGATACGCAGTATTTT
CASSVEDGTSGGAPDTQYF